The clone carrying this T cell receptor (beta chain) has at least ten counts. Its target is unknown. The germline V and J ends were trimmed by 2 bases and 6 bases, with 7 bases remaining between them. The germline V gene encodes CDR1 KGHSH and CDR2 LQKENI. This CDR3 has 12 amino acids. These data originate in a study of Graves' ophthalmopathy and Graves' hyperthyroidism. Using RNA transcripts, the TCR beta CDR3 regions were amplified. HTBI primers primed a first-round RT-PCR, and a second-round multiplex PCR followed. MiXCR, run by TCRdb on the multiplex PCR reads, gives a single entry per CDR3 protein. Counted here are roughly 420,000 distinct CDR3 sequences, 21% occurring once; the ten biggest clones make up approximately 3%. Study-wide points: Also, most clonotypes expanded in the thyroid above 0.001 frequency appeared in blood.

Exclusion covered patients with other autoimmune diseases or uncontrolled infections (as well as pregnancy or lactation). Source material: peripheral blood. The chain combines TRBV18 with TRBJ1-2, with D maybe TRBD1 (6 bases). The TCR originated in a woman under 30 with stable Graves' hyperthyroidism. The CDR3 reads CASSPRTDGYTF. The CDR3 DNA reads TGTGCCAGCTCACCAAGGACAGATGGCTACACCTTC.